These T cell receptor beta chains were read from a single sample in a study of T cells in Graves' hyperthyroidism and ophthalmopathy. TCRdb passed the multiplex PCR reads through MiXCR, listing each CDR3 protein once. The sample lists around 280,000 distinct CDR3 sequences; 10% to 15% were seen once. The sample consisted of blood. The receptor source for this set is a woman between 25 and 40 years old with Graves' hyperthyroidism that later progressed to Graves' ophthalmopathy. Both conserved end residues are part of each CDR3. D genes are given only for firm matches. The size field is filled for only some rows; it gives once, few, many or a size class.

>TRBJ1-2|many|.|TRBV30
CAWGTQTNYGYTF
TGTGCCTGGGGGACACAGACTAACTATGGCTACACCTTC
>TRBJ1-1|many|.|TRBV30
CAWNPGSVTEAFF
TGTGCCTGGAACCCGGGGTCGGTCACTGAAGCTTTCTTT
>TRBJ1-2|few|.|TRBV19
CAAKAQNYGYTF
TGTGCCGCCAAGGCACAAAACTATGGCTACACCTTC
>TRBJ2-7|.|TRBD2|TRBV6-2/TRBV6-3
CASGRAGSSYEQYF
TGTGCCAGCGGGAGAGCGGGAAGCTCCTACGAGCAGTACTTC
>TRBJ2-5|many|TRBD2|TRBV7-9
CASSPDGLAGKLGGETQYF
TGTGCCAGCAGCCCAGACGGACTAGCGGGCAAACTAGGGGGGGAGACCCAGTACTTC
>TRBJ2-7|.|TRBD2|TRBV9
CASSVGEGRDEQYF
TGTGCCAGCAGCGTAGGTGAGGGGAGGGACGAGCAGTACTTC
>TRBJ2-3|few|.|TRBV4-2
CASSQERRASGADTQYF
TGTGCCAGCAGCCAAGAGCGCCGCGCGTCTGGTGCAGATACGCAGTATTTT
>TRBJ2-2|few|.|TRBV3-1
CASSQRWQGPTGELFF
TGTGCCAGCAGCCAGAGGTGGCAGGGACCCACCGGGGAGCTGTTTTTT
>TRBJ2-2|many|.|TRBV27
CASSPWGATNTGELFF
TGTGCCAGCAGTCCCTGGGGGGCCACGAACACCGGGGAGCTGTTTTTT
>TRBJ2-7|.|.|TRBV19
CASSISDNSYEQYF
TGTGCCAGTAGTATATCTGACAACTCCTACGAGCAGTACTTC
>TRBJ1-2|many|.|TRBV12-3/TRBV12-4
CASTEGGSYGYTF
TGTGCCAGCACCGAGGGGGGGTCCTATGGCTACACCTTC
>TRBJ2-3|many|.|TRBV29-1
CSVAEGNTQYF
TGCAGCGTTGCGGAGGGGAATACGCAGTATTTT
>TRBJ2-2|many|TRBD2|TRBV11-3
CASSLEGLAGVTGELFF
TGTGCCAGCAGCTTAGAAGGACTAGCGGGAGTCACCGGGGAGCTGTTTTTT
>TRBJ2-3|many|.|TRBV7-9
CASSSVGNVRTDTQYF
TGTGCCAGCAGCTCAGTAGGCAACGTACGCACAGATACGCAGTATTTT
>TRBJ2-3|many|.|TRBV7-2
CASSLAVGRTDTQYF
TGTGCCAGCAGCTTAGCCGTGGGACGCACAGATACGCAGTATTTT
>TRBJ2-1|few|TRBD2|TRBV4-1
CASSQGIASGGGGYNEQFF
TGCGCCAGCAGCCAGGGGATAGCTAGCGGGGGTGGAGGGTACAATGAGCAGTTCTTC
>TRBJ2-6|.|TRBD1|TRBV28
CARSRTGGASGANVLTF
TGTGCCCGCAGCCGGACAGGGGGCGCTTCTGGGGCCAACGTCCTGACTTTC
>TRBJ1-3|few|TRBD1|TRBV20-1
CSALGTAGGNTIYF
TGCAGTGCCCTTGGGACAGCGGGTGGAAACACCATATATTTT
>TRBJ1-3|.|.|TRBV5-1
CASSVTGMENTIYF
TGCGCCAGCAGCGTCACAGGGATGGAAAACACCATATATTTT
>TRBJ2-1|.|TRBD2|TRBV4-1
CASSRGLAGGPGNEQFF
TGCGCCAGCAGCAGAGGACTAGCGGGAGGGCCAGGGAATGAGCAGTTCTTC
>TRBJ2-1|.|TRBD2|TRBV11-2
CASRPLAGYNEQFF
TGTGCCAGCAGACCACTAGCGGGCTACAATGAGCAGTTCTTC
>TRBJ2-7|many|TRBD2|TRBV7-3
CASSLKGGTSVPYEQYF
TGTGCCAGCAGCTTAAAGGGCGGGACTAGCGTTCCCTACGAGCAGTACTTC
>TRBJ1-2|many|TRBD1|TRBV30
CAWSSPGGWSYGYTF
TGTGCCTGGAGTTCCCCAGGGGGTTGGAGCTATGGCTACACCTTC
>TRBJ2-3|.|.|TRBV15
CATSRDSFGSTDTQYF
TGTGCCACCAGCAGAGACTCCTTCGGTAGCACAGATACGCAGTATTTT
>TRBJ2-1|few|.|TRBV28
CASSLGGTSKQQFF
TGTGCCAGCAGTTTAGGGGGGACTTCGAAGCAGCAGTTCTTC
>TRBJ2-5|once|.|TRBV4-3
CASSPGLESRSETQYF
TGCGCCAGCAGCCCCGGACTCGAATCACGTTCTGAGACCCAGTACTTC
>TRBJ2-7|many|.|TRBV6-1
CASSGPTETYVEQYF
TGTGCCAGCAGTGGACCCACCGAAACCTACGTCGAGCAGTACTTC
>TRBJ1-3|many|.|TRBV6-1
CASSLDGSSGNTIYF
TGTGCCAGCAGCCTTGACGGAAGCTCTGGAAACACCATATATTTT
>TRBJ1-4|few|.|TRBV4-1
CASSQVAWKTNEKLFF
TGCGCCAGCAGCCAAGTGGCTTGGAAGACTAATGAAAAACTGTTTTTT